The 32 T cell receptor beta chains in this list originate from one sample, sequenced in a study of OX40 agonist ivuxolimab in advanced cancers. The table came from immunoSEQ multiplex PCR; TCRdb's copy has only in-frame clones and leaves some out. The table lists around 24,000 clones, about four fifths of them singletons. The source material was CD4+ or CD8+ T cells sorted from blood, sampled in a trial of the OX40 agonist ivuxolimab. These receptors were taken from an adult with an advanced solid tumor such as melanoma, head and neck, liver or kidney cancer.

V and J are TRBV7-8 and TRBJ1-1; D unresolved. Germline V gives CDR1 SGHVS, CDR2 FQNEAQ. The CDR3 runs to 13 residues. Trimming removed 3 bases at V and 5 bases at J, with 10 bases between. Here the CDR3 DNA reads TGTGCCAGCAGCTTCGCGGAGAAGACTGAAGCTTTCTTT. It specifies CASSFAEKTEAFF.

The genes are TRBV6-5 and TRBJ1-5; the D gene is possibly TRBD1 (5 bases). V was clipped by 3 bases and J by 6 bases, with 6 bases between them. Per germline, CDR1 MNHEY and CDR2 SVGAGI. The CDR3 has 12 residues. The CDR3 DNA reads TGTGCCAGCAGTTATACAGGTCAGCCCCAGCATTTT. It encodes CASSYTGQPQHF.

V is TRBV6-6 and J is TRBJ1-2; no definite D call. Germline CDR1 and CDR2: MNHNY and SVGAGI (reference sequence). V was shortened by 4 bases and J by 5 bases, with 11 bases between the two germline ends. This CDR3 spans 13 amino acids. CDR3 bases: TGTGCCAGCAGTTTGTCCCGACAATATGGCTACACCTTC. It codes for CASSLSRQYGYTF.

The chain's CDR3 is CASSYSRLENTIYF. The CDR3, as DNA: TGTGCCAGCAGTTACTCGAGACTTGAAAACACCATATATTTT. The chain is built from TRBV6-6 and TRBJ1-3, with D unresolved. Germline V gene data show CDR1 as MNHNY and CDR2 as SVGAGI (reference sequence). There are 14 residues in the CDR3. Trimming cost V 0 bases and J 6 bases, with 9 bases left between them.

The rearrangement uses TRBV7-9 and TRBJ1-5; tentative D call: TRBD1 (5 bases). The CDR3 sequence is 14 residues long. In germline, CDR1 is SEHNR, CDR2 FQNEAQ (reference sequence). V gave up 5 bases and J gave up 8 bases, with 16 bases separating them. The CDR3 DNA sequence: TGTGCCAGCAGCCCGCCGGACATAGGGGAGCCCCAGCATTTT. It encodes CASSPPDIGEPQHF.

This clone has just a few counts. CDR3 sequence (DNA): TGTGCCAGCAGCCAACAAAGGGGTGGAGGCTACACCTTC. Its translation is CASSQQRGGGYTF. J is TRBJ1-2 and V is TRBV14; possible D gene TRBD1, 5 bases. Germline loops: CDR1 SGHDN, CDR2 FVKESK. V was trimmed by 2 bases and J by 8 bases, leaving 12 bases between them. The CDR3 has 13 residues.

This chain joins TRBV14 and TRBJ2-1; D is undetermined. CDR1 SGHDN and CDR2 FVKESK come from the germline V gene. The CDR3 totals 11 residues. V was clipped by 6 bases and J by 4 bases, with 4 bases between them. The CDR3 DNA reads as TGTGCCAGCAGAAATTACAATGAGCAGTTCTTC. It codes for CASRNYNEQFF.

The CDR3 loop reads CASSGGTSGGVTDTQYF. The CDR3, as DNA: TGCGCCAGCAGCGGAGGGACTAGCGGGGGGGTCACAGATACGCAGTATTTT. The chain carries TRBV5-1 and TRBJ2-3; the match to TRBD2 covers 16 bases. This CDR3 has 17 residues. The germline V gene has CDR1 SGHRS and CDR2 YFSETQ. The J segment lost 2 bases and the V segment lost 4 bases, leaving 4 bases of the junction unmatched.

This chain's CDR3 is CASSPSGKETQYF. DNA for the CDR3: TGTGCCAGCAGCCCTAGCGGCAAAGAGACCCAGTACTTC. The chain couples TRBV7-3 to TRBJ2-5, with 7 positions matching TRBD2. CDR3 length: 13 residues. V lost 5 bases and J lost 3; bases outside the gene matches: 3. Germline assignment: CDR1 SGHTA and CDR2 FQGTGA.

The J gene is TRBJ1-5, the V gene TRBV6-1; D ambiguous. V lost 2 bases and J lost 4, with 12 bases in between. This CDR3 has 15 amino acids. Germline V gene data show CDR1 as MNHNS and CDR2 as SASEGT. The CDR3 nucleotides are TGTGCCAGCAGTGAATATGATCTTAATAATCAGCCCCAGCATTTT. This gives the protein CASSEYDLNNQPQHF.

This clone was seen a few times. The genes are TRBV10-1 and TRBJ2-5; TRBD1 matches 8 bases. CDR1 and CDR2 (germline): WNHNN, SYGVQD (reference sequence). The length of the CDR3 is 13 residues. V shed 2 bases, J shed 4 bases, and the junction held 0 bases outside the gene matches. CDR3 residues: CASSEGQGETQYF. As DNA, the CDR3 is TGCGCCAGCAGTGAGGGACAGGGAGAGACCCAGTACTTC.

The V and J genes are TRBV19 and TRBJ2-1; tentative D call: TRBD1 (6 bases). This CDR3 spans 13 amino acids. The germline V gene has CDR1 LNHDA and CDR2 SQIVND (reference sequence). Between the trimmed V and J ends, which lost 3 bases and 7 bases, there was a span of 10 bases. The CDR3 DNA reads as TGTGCCAGTAGTATCAACAGGGTGAATGAGCAGTTCTTC. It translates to CASSINRVNEQFF.

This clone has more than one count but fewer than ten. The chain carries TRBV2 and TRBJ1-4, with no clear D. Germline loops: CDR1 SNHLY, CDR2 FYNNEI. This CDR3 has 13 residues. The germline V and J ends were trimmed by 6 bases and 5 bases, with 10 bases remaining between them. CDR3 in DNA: TGTGCCAGCAGCGTAGGACCCAATGAAAAACTGTTTTTT. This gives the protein CASSVGPNEKLFF.

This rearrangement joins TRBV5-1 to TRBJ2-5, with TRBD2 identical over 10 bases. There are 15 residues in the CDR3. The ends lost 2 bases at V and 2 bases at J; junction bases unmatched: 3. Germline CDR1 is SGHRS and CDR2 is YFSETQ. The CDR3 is CASSFLAGEQETQYF. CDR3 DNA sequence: TGCGCCAGCAGCTTTCTAGCGGGGGAGCAAGAGACCCAGTACTTC.

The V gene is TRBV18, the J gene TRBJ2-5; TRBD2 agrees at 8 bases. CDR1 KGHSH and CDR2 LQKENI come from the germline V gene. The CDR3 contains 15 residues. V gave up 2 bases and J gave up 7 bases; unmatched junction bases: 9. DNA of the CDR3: TGTGCCAGCTCACCAGTAGCGGGGACTCAACCGACCCAGTACTTC. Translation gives CASSPVAGTQPTQYF.

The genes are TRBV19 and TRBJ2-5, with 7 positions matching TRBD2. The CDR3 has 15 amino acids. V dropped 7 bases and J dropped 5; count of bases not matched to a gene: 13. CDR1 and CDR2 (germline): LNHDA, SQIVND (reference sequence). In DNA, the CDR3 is TGTGCCAGTACGTTGGCGGGGGACCTTCGGGAGACCCAGTACTTC. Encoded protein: CASTLAGDLRETQYF.

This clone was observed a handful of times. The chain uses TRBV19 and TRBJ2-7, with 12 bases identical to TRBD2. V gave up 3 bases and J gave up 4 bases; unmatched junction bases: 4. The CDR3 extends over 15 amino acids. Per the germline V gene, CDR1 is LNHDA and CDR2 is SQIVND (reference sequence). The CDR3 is CASSMTSGSVYEQYF. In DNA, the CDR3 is TGTGCCAGTAGTATGACTAGCGGGAGTGTGTACGAGCAGTACTTC.

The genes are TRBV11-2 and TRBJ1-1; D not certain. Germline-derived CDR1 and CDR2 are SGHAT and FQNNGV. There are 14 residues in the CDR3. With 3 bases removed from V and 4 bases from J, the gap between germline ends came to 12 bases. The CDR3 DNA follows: TGTGCCAGCAGCTTTCGGGGATGGGGCACTGAAGCTTTCTTT. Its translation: CASSFRGWGTEAFF.

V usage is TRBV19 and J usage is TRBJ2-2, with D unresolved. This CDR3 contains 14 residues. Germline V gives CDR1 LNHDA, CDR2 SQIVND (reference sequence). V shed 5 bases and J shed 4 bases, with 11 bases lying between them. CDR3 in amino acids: CASSAGRVTGELFF. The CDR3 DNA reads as TGTGCCAGTAGTGCCGGACGGGTCACCGGGGAGCTGTTTTTT.

CDR3 protein: CASSKLAGGSYNEQFF. CDR3 sequence (DNA): TGTGCCAGCAGCAAACTAGCGGGGGGATCCTACAATGAGCAGTTCTTC. The chain combines TRBV5-4 with TRBJ2-1, with 12 positions matching TRBD2. Germline V gives CDR1 SGHNT, CDR2 YYREEE (reference sequence). The CDR3 sequence is 16 residues long. The trim removed 4 bases at V and 1 base at J, leaving 3 bases unmatched.

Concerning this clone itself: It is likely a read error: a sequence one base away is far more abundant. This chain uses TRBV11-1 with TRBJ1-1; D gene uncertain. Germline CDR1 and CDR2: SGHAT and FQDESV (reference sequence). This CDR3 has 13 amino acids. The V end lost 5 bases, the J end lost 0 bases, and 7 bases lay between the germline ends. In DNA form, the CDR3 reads TGTGCCAGCAGCCAAGGACTGAACACTGAAGCTTTCTTT. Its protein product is CASSQGLNTEAFF.

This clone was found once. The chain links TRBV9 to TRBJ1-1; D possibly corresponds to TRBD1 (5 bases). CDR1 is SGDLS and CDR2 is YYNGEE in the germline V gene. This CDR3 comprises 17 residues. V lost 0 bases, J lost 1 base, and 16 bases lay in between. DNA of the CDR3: TGTGCCAGCAGCGTAGCTACCCAGGGCGGCGAGAACACTGAAGCTTTCTTT. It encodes CASSVATQGGENTEAFF.

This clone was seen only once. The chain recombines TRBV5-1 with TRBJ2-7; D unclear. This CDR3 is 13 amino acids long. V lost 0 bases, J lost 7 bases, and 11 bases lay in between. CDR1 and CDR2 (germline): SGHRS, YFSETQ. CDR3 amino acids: CASSLDYRLEQYF. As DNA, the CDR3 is TGCGCCAGCAGCTTGGACTATAGATTAGAGCAGTACTTC.

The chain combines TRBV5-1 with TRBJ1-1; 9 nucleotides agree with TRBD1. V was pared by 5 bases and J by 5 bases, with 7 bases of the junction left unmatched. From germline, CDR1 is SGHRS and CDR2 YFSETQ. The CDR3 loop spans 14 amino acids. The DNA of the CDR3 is TGCGCCAGCAGAACCGGGACAGGGCAAACTGAAGCTTTCTTT. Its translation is CASRTGTGQTEAFF.

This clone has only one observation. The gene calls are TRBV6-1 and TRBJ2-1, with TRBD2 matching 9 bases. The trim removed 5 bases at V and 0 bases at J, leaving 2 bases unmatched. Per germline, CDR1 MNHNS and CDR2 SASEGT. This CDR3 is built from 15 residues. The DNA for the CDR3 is TGTGCCAGCAGTCTAGCGGGGTTCTCCTACAATGAGCAGTTCTTC. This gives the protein CASSLAGFSYNEQFF.

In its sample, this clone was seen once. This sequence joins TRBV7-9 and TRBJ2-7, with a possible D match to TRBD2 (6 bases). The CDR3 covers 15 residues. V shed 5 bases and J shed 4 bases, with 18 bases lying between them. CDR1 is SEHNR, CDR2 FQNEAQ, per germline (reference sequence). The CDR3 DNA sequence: TGTGCCAGCAGCCCCACTCAAAAACTAGCATACGAGCAGTACTTC. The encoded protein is CASSPTQKLAYEQYF.

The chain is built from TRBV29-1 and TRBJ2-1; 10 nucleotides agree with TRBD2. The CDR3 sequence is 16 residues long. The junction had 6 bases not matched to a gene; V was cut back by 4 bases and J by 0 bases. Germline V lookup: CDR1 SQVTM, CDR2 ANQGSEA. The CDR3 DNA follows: TGCAGCGTTGGACTAGCGGGCTTTAGCTCCTACAATGAGCAGTTCTTC. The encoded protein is CSVGLAGFSSYNEQFF.

CDR3 region: CASSQDPLGTGGRNEQFF. As DNA, the CDR3 is TGTGCCAGCAGCCAAGATCCGTTGGGGACAGGGGGTCGCAATGAGCAGTTCTTC. The chain uses TRBV4-2 and TRBJ2-1, with 11 positions matching TRBD1. Germline assignment: CDR1 LGHNA and CDR2 YNFKEQ. The length of the CDR3 is 18 residues. Unmatched junction bases numbered 10, after V lost 0 bases and J lost 6 bases.

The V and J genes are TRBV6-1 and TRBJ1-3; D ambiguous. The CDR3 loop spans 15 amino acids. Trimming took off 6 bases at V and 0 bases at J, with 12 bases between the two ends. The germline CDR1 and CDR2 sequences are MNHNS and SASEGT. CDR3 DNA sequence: TGTGCCAGCAGGGGTGGGAGCTACTCTGGAAACACCATATATTTT. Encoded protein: CASRGGSYSGNTIYF.

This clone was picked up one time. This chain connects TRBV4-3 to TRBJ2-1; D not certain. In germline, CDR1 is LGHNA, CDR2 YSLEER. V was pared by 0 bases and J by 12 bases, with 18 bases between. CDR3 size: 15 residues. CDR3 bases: TGCGCCAGCAGCCAAGATACGCAGGCCCTCGCGAGGCAGTTCTTC. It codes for CASSQDTQALARQFF.

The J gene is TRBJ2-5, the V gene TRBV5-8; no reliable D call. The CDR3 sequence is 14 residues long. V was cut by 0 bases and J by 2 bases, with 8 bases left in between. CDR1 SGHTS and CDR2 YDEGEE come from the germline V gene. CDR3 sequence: CASSLDRAQETQYF. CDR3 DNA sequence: TGTGCCAGCAGCTTGGATCGGGCACAAGAGACCCAGTACTTC.

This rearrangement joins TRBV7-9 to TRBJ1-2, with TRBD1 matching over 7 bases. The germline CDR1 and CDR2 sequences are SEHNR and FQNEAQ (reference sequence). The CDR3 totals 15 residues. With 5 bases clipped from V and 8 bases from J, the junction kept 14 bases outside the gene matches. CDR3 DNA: TGTGCCAGCAGCGTCACGGGACAGTCTTTGGGGGGCTACACCTTC. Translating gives CASSVTGQSLGGYTF.